Listed here are 12 T cell receptor beta chains from one sample, sequenced in a study of technical replicates of blood from a handful of donors. Some clones are missing from TCRdb's copy, which holds only in-frame ones; the method was immunoSEQ multiplex PCR. The sample comprises under 75,000 clones, 80% to 95% of which are singletons, and about 4.4% rests with the top ten. Sequencing was carried out using PBMCs. The receptors here all came from a human donor in good health. Some clones in this sample may be carry-over from other donors' samples.

The chain couples TRBV18 to TRBJ2-7, with D perhaps matching TRBD2 (7 bases). CDR1 and CDR2 (germline): KGHSH, LQKENI. The ends were cut back, 1 base at V and 2 bases at J, with 9 bases in the middle. The CDR3 runs to 14 residues. The CDR3 sequence: CASSPRGGTYEQYF. The DNA of the CDR3 is TGTGCCAGCTCACCACGGGGGGGCACCTACGAGCAGTACTTC.

The rearrangement uses TRBV7-7 and TRBJ2-3, with D possibly TRBD2 on 7 matching bases. Germline V lookup: CDR1 SSHAT, CDR2 FNYEAQ (reference sequence). This CDR3 has 15 amino acids. The germline V and J ends were trimmed by 1 base and 3 bases, with 11 bases remaining between them. CDR3 sequence (DNA): TGTGCCAGCAGCTTAGTGGGGGGGCCGACAGATACGCAGTATTTT. Amino acid sequence: CASSLVGGPTDTQYF.

J is TRBJ1-3 and V is TRBV18; unclear D gene. Germline loops: CDR1 KGHSH, CDR2 LQKENI. V gave up 3 bases and J gave up 2 bases, with 14 bases separating them. This CDR3 has 16 residues. In DNA form, the CDR3 reads TGTGCCAGCTCACCGTCGGACTTGAGGGCTGGAAACACCATATATTTT. The encoded protein is CASSPSDLRAGNTIYF.

The chain carries TRBV2 and TRBJ2-4; 10 bases are shared with TRBD1. CDR1 SNHLY and CDR2 FYNNEI come from the germline V gene. This CDR3 spans 16 amino acids. The J segment lost 3 bases and the V segment lost 4 bases, leaving 6 bases of the junction unmatched. CDR3: CASSGRTGGIKNIQYF. The DNA for the CDR3 is TGTGCCAGCAGTGGTAGGACAGGGGGGATCAAAAACATTCAGTACTTC.

The rearrangement joins TRBV7-9 to TRBJ1-1; D is ambiguous. Germline lookup yields CDR1 SEHNR and CDR2 FQNEAQ (reference sequence). V was pared by 2 bases and J by 1 base, with 5 bases between. The CDR3 sequence is 13 residues long. CDR3 protein: CASSLYRNTEAFF. The CDR3 region has the DNA TGTGCCAGCAGCTTATACAGGAACACTGAAGCTTTCTTT.

The gene calls are TRBV15 and TRBJ1-2; TRBD1 agrees at 8 bases. The V gene's germline CDR1 is LNHNV and CDR2 YYDKDF (reference sequence). V lost 2 bases, J lost 4 bases, and 6 bases stayed unmatched. The CDR3 is 15 amino acids. The CDR3 DNA is TGTGCCACCAGCAGAACCACGACAGGGGTCTATGGCTACACCTTC. Its protein is CATSRTTTGVYGYTF.

The V and J genes are TRBV2 and TRBJ1-2, with unresolved D. Deletions cut 7 bases from V and 8 bases from J, with 14 bases between. The CDR3 consists of 12 residues. Per the germline V gene, CDR1 is SNHLY and CDR2 is FYNNEI. The CDR3 region has the DNA TGTGCCAGCACCCAAAATATCAGGGGCTACACCTTC. Protein: CASTQNIRGYTF.

CDR3 DNA sequence: TGTGCCAGCAGTTACTCGCAGGGGAGGGAGACGCAGTATTTT. Protein: CASSYSQGRETQYF. The rearrangement joins TRBV6-5 to TRBJ2-3; D is possibly TRBD2 (7 bases). The CDR3 spans 14 residues. Germline values: CDR1 MNHEY, CDR2 SVGAGI. The V end lost 0 bases, the J end lost 9 bases, and 13 bases lay between the germline ends.

The chain recombines TRBV5-1 with TRBJ2-1; 11 nucleotides match TRBD1. The CDR3 has 16 residues. J lost 0 bases, V lost 4 bases, and 3 bases had no gene match. Germline V gene sequence: CDR1 SGHRS, CDR2 YFSETQ. CDR3 coding DNA: TGCGCCAGCAGCACGGGACAGGGGGGCTCCTACAATGAGCAGTTCTTC. Translated: CASSTGQGGSYNEQFF.

This rearrangement joins TRBV28 to TRBJ2-7; perhaps TRBD2 as D (7 bases). The germline V gene encodes CDR1 MDHEN and CDR2 SYDVKM. The CDR3 extends over 13 amino acids. V gave up 7 bases and J gave up 3 bases, with 13 bases separating them. CDR3 amino acids: CASTRGALYEQYF. Written as DNA, the CDR3 is TGTGCCAGCACTCGGGGGGCCCTCTACGAGCAGTACTTC.

The J gene is TRBJ1-1, the V gene TRBV7-9, with D perhaps TRBD1 (5 bases). Germline values: CDR1 SEHNR, CDR2 FQNEAQ (reference sequence). The CDR3 consists of 15 residues. Deletions cut 5 bases from V and 1 base from J, with 14 bases between. The CDR3 nucleotides are TGTGCCAGCAGCGCCAACTGGGGGGGGAACACTGAAGCTTTCTTT. Translating gives CASSANWGGNTEAFF.

This clone was detected once. The chain employs TRBV12-5 and TRBJ1-6; D might be TRBD1 (6 bases). From germline, CDR1 is LGHNT and CDR2 FRNRAP. CDR3 size: 16 residues. V shed 6 bases and J shed 6 bases, with 18 bases lying between them. The CDR3 DNA reads TGTGCTAGTGGCTCCATCGGGGGGGCGCGTAATTCACCCCTCCACTTT. Translation gives CASGSIGGARNSPLHF.